Sequencing of this TCR beta chain was carried out in a study of molecular identifiers for immune sequencing clone quantification. Findings and caveats of the study: Clonotypes topping 20 RNA copies carried over 97% of effector molecules but under 1% of naive ones. Spiked Jurkat TCR RNA originating from one cell could reportedly be identified amid about a million naive cells.

Sequencing libraries of naive CD8 cells derived from around 20,000 to 1,000,000 sorted cells with 10%, 30% or 50% RNA. With listed TCR primers and previously described methods, bulk TCR libraries were prepared. Each CDR3 protein is one row after TCRdb ran MiXCR on the PCR reads. Of 45,000 to 65,000 distinct CDR3 sequences in the sample, under 30% were seen once. Comment on this clonotype: Antigen: not known. Given a much more abundant clone one base away, this may be a read error.

CDR3 size: 12 residues. CDR1 and CDR2 (germline): LGHNT, FRNRAP. The genes are TRBV12-5 and TRBJ2-7, with D hard to call. This sequence was found in a human donor in good health. Some libraries in this study had Jurkat cell RNA spiked in. Sequenced sample: naive CD8+ T cells from blood, with Jurkat cell RNA spiked in. Subset reported: FACS-sorted CD8+CD4-CCR7+CD45RA+ naive T cells. The CDR3 sequence: CASGLVLYAQYF. CDR3 nucleotide sequence: TGTGCTAGTGGTTTGGTACTATACGCGCAGTACTTC.